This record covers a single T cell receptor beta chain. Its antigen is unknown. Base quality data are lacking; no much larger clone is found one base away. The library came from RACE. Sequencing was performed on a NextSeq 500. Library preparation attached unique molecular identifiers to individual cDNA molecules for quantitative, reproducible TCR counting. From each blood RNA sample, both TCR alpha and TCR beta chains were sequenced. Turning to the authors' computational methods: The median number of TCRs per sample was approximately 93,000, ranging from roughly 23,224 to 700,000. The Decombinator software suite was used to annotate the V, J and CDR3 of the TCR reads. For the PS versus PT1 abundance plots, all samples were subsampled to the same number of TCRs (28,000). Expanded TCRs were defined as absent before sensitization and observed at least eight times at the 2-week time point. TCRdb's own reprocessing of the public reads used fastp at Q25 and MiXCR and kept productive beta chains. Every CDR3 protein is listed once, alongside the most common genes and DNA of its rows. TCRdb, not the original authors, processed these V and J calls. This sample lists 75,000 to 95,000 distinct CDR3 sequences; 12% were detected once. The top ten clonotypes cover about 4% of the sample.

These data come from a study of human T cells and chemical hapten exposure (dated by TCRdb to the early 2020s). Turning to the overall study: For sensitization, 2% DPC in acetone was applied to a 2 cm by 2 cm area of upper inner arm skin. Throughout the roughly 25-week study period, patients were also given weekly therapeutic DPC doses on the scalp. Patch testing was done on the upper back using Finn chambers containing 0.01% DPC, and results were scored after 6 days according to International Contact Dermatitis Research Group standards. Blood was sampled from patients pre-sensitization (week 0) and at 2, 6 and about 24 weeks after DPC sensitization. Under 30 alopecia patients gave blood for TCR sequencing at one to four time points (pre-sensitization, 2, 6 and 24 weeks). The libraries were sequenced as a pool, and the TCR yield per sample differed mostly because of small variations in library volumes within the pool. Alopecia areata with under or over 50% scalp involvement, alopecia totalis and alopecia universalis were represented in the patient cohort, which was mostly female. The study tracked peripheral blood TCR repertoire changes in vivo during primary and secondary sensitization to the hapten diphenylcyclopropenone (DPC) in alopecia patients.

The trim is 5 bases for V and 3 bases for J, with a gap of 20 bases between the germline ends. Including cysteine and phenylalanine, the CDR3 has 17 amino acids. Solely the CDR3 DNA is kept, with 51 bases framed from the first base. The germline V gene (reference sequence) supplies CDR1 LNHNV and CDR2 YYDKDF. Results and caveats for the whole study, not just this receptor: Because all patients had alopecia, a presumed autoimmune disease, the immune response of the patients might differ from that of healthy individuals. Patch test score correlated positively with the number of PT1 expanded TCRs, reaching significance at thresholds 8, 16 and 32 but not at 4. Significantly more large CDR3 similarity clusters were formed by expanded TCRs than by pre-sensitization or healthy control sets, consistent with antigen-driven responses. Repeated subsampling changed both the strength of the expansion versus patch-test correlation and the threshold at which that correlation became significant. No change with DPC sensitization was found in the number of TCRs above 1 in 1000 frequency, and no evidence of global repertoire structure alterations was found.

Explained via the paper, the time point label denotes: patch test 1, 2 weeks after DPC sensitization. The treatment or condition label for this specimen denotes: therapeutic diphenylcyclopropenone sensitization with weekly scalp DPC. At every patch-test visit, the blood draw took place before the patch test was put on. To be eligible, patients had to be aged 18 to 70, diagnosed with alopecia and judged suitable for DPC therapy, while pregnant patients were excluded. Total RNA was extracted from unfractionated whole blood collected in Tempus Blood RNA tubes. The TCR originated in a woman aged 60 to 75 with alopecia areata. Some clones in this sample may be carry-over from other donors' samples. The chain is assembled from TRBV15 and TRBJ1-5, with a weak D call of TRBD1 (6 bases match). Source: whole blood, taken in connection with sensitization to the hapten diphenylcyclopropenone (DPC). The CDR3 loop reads CATSDGSSGADNQPQHF. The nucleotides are TGTGCCACCAGCGATGGTTCTTCAGGGGCGGACAATCAGCCCCAGCATTTT.